Below, one T cell receptor (beta chain) is given with its context. Its target is unknown. The data belong to a study of T cell repertoires in cytomegalovirus infection. Whole-study context: Shared public TCR beta signatures pointed to both CMV infection and a matching HLA type.

The germline gives CDR1 MNHNY, CDR2 SVGAGI (reference sequence). V lost 2 bases and J 0 bases, leaving 5 bases between the germline ends. The CDR3 is made up of 15 amino acids. TCRdb re-called the reads through MiXCR, storing one row per CDR3 protein. The table lists about 450,000 distinct CDR3 sequences, roughly 30% of them singletons. Study-level results: Using cumulative public TCR beta family frequency, the authors identified those who carried CMV together with the relevant HLA. The ex vivo response was dominated by HLA-C-restricted CMV-specific TCR beta clonotypes.

The gene calls are TRBV6-6 and TRBJ1-6; D uncertain. Sequencing was carried out using PBMCs. This TCR came from a human donor in good health (CMV status not recorded). Some clones in this sample may be carry-over from other donors' samples. Here the CDR3 DNA reads TGTGCCAGCAGTTACAGTTCCTCCTATAATTCACCCCTCCACTTT. It codes for CASSYSSSYNSPLHF.